These 9 T cell receptor beta chains originate from one sample sequenced in a study of regulatory T cells in long-lasting Graves disease. Sequencing libraries for TCR beta were prepared with iRepertoire HTBI primers and Arm-PCR of CDR3 regions. TCRdb reprocessed the multiplex PCR reads via MiXCR and lists one record per CDR3 protein. The table lists 550,000 or so distinct CDR3 sequences, around 12% of them singletons. The time point here: newly diagnosed GD, antithyroid drugs for less than 3 months. PBMC RNA served as the TCR library source. In addition, the sample was reused for a study of T cells in Graves' hyperthyroidism and ophthalmopathy.

Specimen: peripheral blood mononuclear cells (PBMCs), collected at new diagnosis, from a patient treated with antithyroid drugs. The source is a woman in her 30s with Graves disease.

Here the CDR3 DNA reads TGTGCCAGCGCAGGGAGCCATGGCTACACCTTC. This encodes CASAGSHGYTF. The V gene is TRBV19, the J gene TRBJ2-7, with a possible D match to TRBD1 (5 bases). The DNA end favors TRBJ1-2, so the J call may be wrong. Germline V gene sequence: CDR1 LNHDA, CDR2 SQIVND (reference sequence). The CDR3 is 11 residues long.

In its sample, this clonotype was seen many times. The chain combines TRBV3-1 with TRBJ2-1; tentative D call: TRBD2 (5 bases). V lost 1 base, J lost 9 bases, and 13 bases lay in between. CDR3 length: 14 residues. From germline, CDR1 is LGHDT and CDR2 YNNKEL (reference sequence). The CDR3 DNA reads TGTGCCAGCAGCCAAGGGGGATTAGAGGGTGAGCAGTTCTTC. Its protein is CASSQGGLEGEQFF.

In its sample, this clonotype was seen many times. The chain uses TRBV11-3 and TRBJ2-3; D is unresolved. Between the trimmed V and J ends, which lost 0 bases and 2 bases, there was a span of 3 bases. The CDR3 contains 13 residues. Germline V lookup: CDR1 SGHNT, CDR2 YENEEA. Written as DNA, the CDR3 is TGTGCCAGCAGCTTAGACTACACAGATACGCAGTATTTT. The encoded protein is CASSLDYTDTQYF. Variable domain in full (rest from reference TRBV11-3 and TRBJ2-3): EAGVVQSPRYKIIEKKQPVAFWCNPISGHNTLYWYLQNLGQGPELLIRYENEEAVDDSQLPKDRFSAERLKGVDSTLKIQPAELGDSAVYLCASSLDYTDTQYFGPGTRLTVL.

To note about this clonotype: A much larger clone differs by one base, so this may be a read error. The V call is TRBV6-4, the J call TRBJ2-1; 7 bases are a match to TRBD1. From germline, CDR1 is MRHNA and CDR2 SNTAGT. CDR3 length: 15 residues. The junction had 2 bases not matched to a gene; V was cut back by 3 bases and J by 0 bases. This chain's CDR3 is CASSESGGSYNEQFF. The CDR3 bases are TGTGCCAGCAGTGAGTCAGGGGGCTCCTACAATGAGCAGTTCTTC.

This chain connects TRBV5-1 to TRBJ2-5; 9 bases line up with TRBD2. CDR1 and CDR2 from the germline V gene are SGHRS and YFSETQ. The trim removed 4 bases at V and 3 bases at J, leaving 4 bases unmatched. The CDR3 covers 14 residues. The CDR3 here is CASSVAGVEETQYF. The CDR3 region has the DNA TGCGCCAGCAGCGTAGCGGGAGTAGAAGAGACCCAGTACTTC.

This clonotype was seen only a few times. The chain's CDR3 is CASSPVRGLAVEAFF. The CDR3 region has the DNA TGTGCCAGCTCACCAGTCAGGGGGCTAGCTGTGGAAGCTTTCTTT. V is TRBV18 and J is TRBJ1-1, with 8 nucleotides matching TRBD1. Germline V gives CDR1 KGHSH, CDR2 LQKENI. Trimming took 2 bases from V and 8 from J; bases not matched to a gene: 10. This CDR3 contains 15 residues.

This clonotype occurred many times. This rearrangement joins TRBV2 to TRBJ2-5; D is possibly TRBD2 (5 bases). The CDR3 has 13 residues. V lost 5 bases and J lost 5, with 12 bases in between. CDR1 and CDR2 from the germline V gene are SNHLY and FYNNEI. CDR3 coding DNA: TGTGCCAGCAGTAGGGAGAGGAAGGAGACCCAGTACTTC. It translates to CASSRERKETQYF.

This clonotype appeared many times. The chain recombines TRBV28 with TRBJ1-4; D is undetermined. The CDR3 is 14 residues long. Germline V lookup: CDR1 MDHEN, CDR2 SYDVKM. Trimming pared 4 bases from V and 0 bases from J, leaving 6 bases between. The CDR3 sequence is CASSSVPTNEKLFF. The CDR3 nucleotides are TGTGCCAGCAGTTCAGTACCAACTAATGAAAAACTGTTTTTT.

In this sample, this clonotype turned up many times. In DNA, the CDR3 is TGCGCCAGCAGCCAAAACCCCGGGGGGACTGAAGCTTTCTTT. Translated, it gives CASSQNPGGTEAFF. The V gene is TRBV4-3, the J gene TRBJ1-1, with D perhaps TRBD1 (5 bases). Germline lookup yields CDR1 LGHNA and CDR2 YSLEER. There are 14 residues in the CDR3. V lost 2 bases and J 5 bases, leaving 12 bases between the germline ends.